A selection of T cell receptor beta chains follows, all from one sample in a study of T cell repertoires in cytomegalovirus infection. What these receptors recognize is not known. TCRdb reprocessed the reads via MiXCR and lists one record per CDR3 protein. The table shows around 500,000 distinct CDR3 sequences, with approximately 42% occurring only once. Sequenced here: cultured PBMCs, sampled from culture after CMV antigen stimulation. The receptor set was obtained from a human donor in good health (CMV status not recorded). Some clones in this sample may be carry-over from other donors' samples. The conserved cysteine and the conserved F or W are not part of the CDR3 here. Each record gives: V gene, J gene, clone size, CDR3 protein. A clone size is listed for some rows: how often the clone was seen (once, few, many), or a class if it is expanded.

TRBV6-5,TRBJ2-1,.,ASSYRGAGAPNEQF
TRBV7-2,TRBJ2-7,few,ASSINRGYEQY
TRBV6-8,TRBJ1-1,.,ASIAGGEAF
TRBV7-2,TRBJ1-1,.,ASSFRQVPEAF
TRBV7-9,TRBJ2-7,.,ASSPTSGFSYEQY
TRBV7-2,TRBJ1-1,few,ASSLAGTGRTEAF
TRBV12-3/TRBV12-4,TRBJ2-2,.,ASSVMAGGGGGELF
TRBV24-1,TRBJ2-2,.,ATSASTGGRTGELF
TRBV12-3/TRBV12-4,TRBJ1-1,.,ASSFFTLEAF
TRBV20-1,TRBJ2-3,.,SARDLLRAADTQY
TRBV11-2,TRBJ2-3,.,ASSLRGQSTDTQY
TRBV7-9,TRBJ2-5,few,ASSASPRDVRETQY
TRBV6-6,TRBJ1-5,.,ASSGTGGTQPQH
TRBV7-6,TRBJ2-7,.,ASSLWAKSYEQY
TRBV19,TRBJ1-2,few,ASSIPLSRSGYT
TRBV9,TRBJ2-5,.,ASSVAPAEETQY
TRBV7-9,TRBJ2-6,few,ASSPAGGRSGANVLT
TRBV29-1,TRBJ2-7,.,SAQTPSYEQY
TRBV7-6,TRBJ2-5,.,ASSLSRWPISRGTQY
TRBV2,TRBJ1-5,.,ASSERRRFNQPQH
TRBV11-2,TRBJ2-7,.,ASSSGQTRYEQY
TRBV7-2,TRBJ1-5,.,ASSASSYQPQH
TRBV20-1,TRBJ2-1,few,SGTGTSGGNEQF
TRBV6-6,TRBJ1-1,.,ASRYRDQAGEAF
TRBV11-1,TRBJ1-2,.,ASSLGTGRGYGYT
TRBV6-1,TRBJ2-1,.,ASRSTGYNEQF
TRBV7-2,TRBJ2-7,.,ASRGDNSYEQY
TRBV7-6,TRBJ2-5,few,ASSFGPSTGETQY
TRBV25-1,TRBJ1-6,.,ASRRDGSPLH
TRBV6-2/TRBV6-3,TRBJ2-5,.,ASSYGANGSIIRETQY
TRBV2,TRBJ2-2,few,ASRNTGELF
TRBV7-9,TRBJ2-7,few,ASSSENSYEQY
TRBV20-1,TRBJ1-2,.,SARQGAYGYT
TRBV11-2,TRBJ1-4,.,ASSSEPGQNNEKLF
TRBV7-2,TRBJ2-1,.,ASSPRHNEQF
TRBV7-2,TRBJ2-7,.,ASSSTGKPYEQY
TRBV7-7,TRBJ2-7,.,ASSSRTALSRYEQY
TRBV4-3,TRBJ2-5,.,ASSQGRDVETQY
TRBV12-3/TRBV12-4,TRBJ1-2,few,ASSLDGSWNYGYT
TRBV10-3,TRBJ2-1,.,AISEGLAGGPWDEQF
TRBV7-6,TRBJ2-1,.,ASSFGTPVYNEQF